Following are 2 T cell receptor beta chains from one sample sequenced in a study of blood T cell repertoires in COVID-19. Clones were sequenced by immunoSEQ multiplex PCR, and TCRdb holds only the in-frame ones, with some missing. The repertoire has around 300,000 clones, more than 70% of them found once; the top ten carry approximately 3.1%. The sequenced sample consisted of peripheral blood. These receptors were collected from a man younger than 45 with active or convalescent COVID-19.

This rearrangement joins TRBV5-3 to TRBJ1-5, with 10 nucleotides matching TRBD1. TRBV5-3 has ORF status, its function being uncertain. The trim removed 3 bases at V and 2 bases at J, leaving 11 bases unmatched. The CDR3 contains 18 residues. The CDR3 region has the DNA TGTGCCAGAAGCTCGCGGGGGACAGGGGATCTAGGCAATCAGCCCCAGCATTTT. It encodes CARSSRGTGDLGNQPQHF.

The chain has TRBV28 and TRBJ1-5; D ambiguous. CDR1 and CDR2 from the germline V gene are MDHEN and SYDVKM. The CDR3 consists of 18 residues. The germline V and J ends were trimmed by 0 bases and 6 bases, with 21 bases remaining between them. CDR3 nucleotides: TGTGCCAGCAGTTTATGCATAATATGGCGGGTTTCTCGTCAGCCCCAGCATTTT. Amino acid sequence: CASSLCIIWRVSRQPQHF.